This paragraph covers one T cell receptor (beta chain) sequence. Its antigen is currently unknown. The sample has other DNA sequences that encode this CDR3 too. A deep-level run was used for the assay. Clones were read by immunoSEQ multiplex PCR, and TCRdb kept only the in-frame ones, dropping some. This table holds some 2,100,000 clones, approximately 95% found once. The data were obtained in a study of shared clonotypes between healthy human individuals. As for the study in general: Per-donor plates numbered three CD4 naive, three CD4 memory, two CD8 naive and one CD8 memory.

V lost 6 bases, J lost 2 bases, and 7 bases lay in between. CDR1 is DFQATT, CDR2 SNEGSKA, per germline (reference sequence). This CDR3 spans 11 amino acids. Study-wide results and limits: It was expected that sequencing depth would affect clonotype sharing among donors.

This TCR came from a man aged 18 to 29 in good health. Sequencing input: naive CD4+ T cells sorted from blood. Sample subset: CD45RA+ positively selected. The chain uses TRBV20-1 and TRBJ1-1, with D hard to call. In nucleotides, the CDR3 is TGCAGTGCCCCGCCAAACACTGAAGCTTTCTTT. This encodes CSAPPNTEAFF.